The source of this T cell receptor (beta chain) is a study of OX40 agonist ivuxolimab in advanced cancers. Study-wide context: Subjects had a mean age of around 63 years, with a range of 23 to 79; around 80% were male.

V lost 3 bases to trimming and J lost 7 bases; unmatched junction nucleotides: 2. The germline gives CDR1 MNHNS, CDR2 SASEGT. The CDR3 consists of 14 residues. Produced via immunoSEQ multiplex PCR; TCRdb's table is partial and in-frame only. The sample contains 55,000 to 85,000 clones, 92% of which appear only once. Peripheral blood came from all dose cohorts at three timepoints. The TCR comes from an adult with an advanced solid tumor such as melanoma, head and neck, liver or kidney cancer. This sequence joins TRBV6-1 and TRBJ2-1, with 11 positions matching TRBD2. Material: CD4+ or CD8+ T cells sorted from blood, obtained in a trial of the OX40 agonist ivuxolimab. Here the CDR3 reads CASSDLAGGNEQFF. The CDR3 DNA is TGTGCCAGCAGTGACTTAGCGGGGGGGAATGAGCAGTTCTTC.